A selection of T cell receptor beta chains follows, all from one sample in a study of CD8+ T cells in alopecia areata. Here immunoSEQ multiplex PCR was the method, and the copy in TCRdb shows in-frame clones only, minus some. The sample holds nearly 110,000 clones, roughly 89% seen once. The specimen was CD8+ T cells sorted from blood, collected at week 24, from a patient treated with tofacitinib. The receptors come from a human donor with alopecia areata. CDR3s include the opening cysteine and the closing phenylalanine or tryptophan. D genes are given only for firm matches. Some rows have no size entry. The others give once, few or many, or a class for an expanded clone.

abundance	j_gene	v_gene	d_gene	CDR3aa	CDR3nt
.	TRBJ2-1	TRBV23-1	.	CASSQSSWICSYNEQFF	TGCGCCAGCAGTCAATCCTCGTGGATTTGCTCCTACAATGAGCAGTTCTTC
.	TRBJ1-5	TRBV10-3	.	CAISGTDTDLNQPQHF	TGTGCCATCAGTGGAACAGATACAGACCTTAATCAGCCCCAGCATTTT
.	TRBJ2-7	TRBV27	TRBD2	CASSSTGTSGGASYEQYF	TGTGCCAGCAGTTCTACCGGGACTAGCGGGGGGGCTTCCTACGAGCAGTACTTC
.	TRBJ2-2	TRBV5-1	TRBD2	CASSPGLAGELTGELFF	TGCGCCAGCAGCCCGGGACTAGCGGGGGAGCTCACCGGGGAGCTGTTTTTT
.	TRBJ2-2	TRBV7-2	.	CASSLDRGSDTGELFF	TGTGCCAGCAGCTTAGATCGGGGAAGCGACACCGGGGAGCTGTTTTTT
.	TRBJ2-3	TRBV27	.	CASSFGVSTDTQYF	TGTGCCAGCAGTTTTGGGGTGAGCACAGATACGCAGTATTTT
.	TRBJ2-1	TRBV9	TRBD1	CASSVEGTGRGEQFF	TGTGCCAGCAGCGTAGAAGGGACAGGGAGGGGTGAGCAGTTCTTC
.	TRBJ2-7	TRBV4-2	.	CASSQEARTYEQYF	TGTGCCAGCAGCCAAGAGGCTAGGACCTACGAGCAGTACTTC
.	TRBJ2-2	TRBV11-2	TRBD1	CASSLAQGARTGELFF	TGTGCCAGCAGCTTAGCCCAGGGGGCAAGGACCGGGGAGCTGTTTTTT
.	TRBJ2-7	TRBV4-3	.	CASSQARGAYEQYF	TGCGCCAGCAGCCAAGCCAGGGGGGCGTACGAGCAGTACTTC
once	TRBJ2-4	TRBV7-9	.	CASSDTEKNIQYF	TGTGCCAGCTCTGACACAGAGAAAAACATTCAGTACTTC
.	TRBJ1-5	TRBV27	.	CASSLSAGVNQPQHF	TGTGCCAGCAGTTTATCGGCGGGGGTCAATCAGCCCCAGCATTTT
.	TRBJ1-2	TRBV29-1	.	CSVEDIYGYTF	TGCAGCGTTGAGGACATCTATGGCTACACCTTC
.	TRBJ2-7	TRBV6-4	TRBD2	CASKEWTSGTYEQYF	TGTGCCAGCAAAGAGTGGACTAGCGGGACCTACGAGCAGTACTTC
.	TRBJ1-5	TRBV4-2	TRBD1	CASSQARDRGVISNQPQHF	TGTGCCAGCAGCCAAGCCCGGGACAGGGGCGTTATTAGCAATCAGCCCCAGCATTTT
.	TRBJ1-2	TRBV15	TRBD1	CATSRAGQGDGYTF	TGTGCCACCAGCAGAGCGGGGCAGGGGGATGGCTACACCTTC
.	TRBJ2-5	TRBV2	TRBD1	CASSSTGTGRETQYF	TGTGCCAGCAGTTCTACCGGGACAGGGAGGGAGACCCAGTACTTC
.	TRBJ2-2	TRBV19	.	CASSLGRALTGELFF	TGTGCCAGTAGTCTAGGACGGGCCCTCACCGGGGAGCTGTTTTTT
.	TRBJ2-3	TRBV4-3	TRBD2	CASSRLSGGAGDTQYF	TGCGCCAGCAGCCGACTTAGCGGGGGGGCGGGAGATACGCAGTATTTT
.	TRBJ2-1	TRBV13	TRBD2	CASSQRSGGVVNEQFF	TGTGCCAGCAGCCAGCGATCCGGGGGGGTAGTCAATGAGCAGTTCTTC
.	TRBJ2-7	TRBV9	.	CASSEGDSRDEQYF	TGTGCCAGCAGCGAGGGGGATTCGCGTGACGAGCAGTACTTC
.	TRBJ2-3	TRBV5-1	TRBD2	CASSLASGGSADTQYF	TGCGCCAGCAGCTTGGCCAGCGGGGGGTCTGCAGATACGCAGTATTTT
.	TRBJ2-3	TRBV5-5	.	CASSPGLGTQYF	TGTGCCAGCAGCCCCGGACTGGGAACGCAGTATTTT
.	TRBJ2-7	TRBV6-5	TRBD2	CASSYPAAGGFYEQYF	TGTGCCAGCAGTTACCCGGCAGCGGGGGGCTTCTACGAGCAGTACTTC
.	TRBJ2-7	TRBV7-9	.	CASSPTRFNIGEQYF	TGTGCCAGCAGTCCCACAAGATTCAATATAGGCGAGCAGTACTTC
.	TRBJ2-7	TRBV29-1	.	CSVLGGSGVWYEQYF	TGCAGCGTTCTGGGGGGTTCGGGCGTCTGGTACGAGCAGTACTTC
.	TRBJ2-2	TRBV30	.	CAWSVSNTGELFF	TGTGCCTGGAGTGTATCGAACACCGGGGAGCTGTTTTTT
.	TRBJ2-7	TRBV29-1	.	CSVEVAGLGGEQYF	TGCAGCGTTGAGGTCGCAGGGTTGGGAGGCGAGCAGTACTTC
.	TRBJ1-1	TRBV9	.	CASSASGTENTEAFF	TGTGCCAGCAGCGCGTCCGGGACCGAGAACACTGAAGCTTTCTTT
.	TRBJ2-1	TRBV15	TRBD2	CATSRDQLAGDNEQFF	TGTGCCACCAGCAGAGATCAACTAGCGGGGGACAATGAGCAGTTCTTC
.	TRBJ1-1	TRBV4-3	TRBD1	CASSQYRGLGTEAFF	TGCGCCAGCAGCCAATACAGGGGGCTCGGCACTGAAGCTTTCTTT
.	TRBJ2-5	TRBV5-6	.	CASSLGGGSQETQYF	TGTGCCAGCAGCTTGGGTGGAGGGTCACAAGAGACCCAGTACTTC
.	TRBJ2-2	TRBV13	TRBD1	CASSQKGATTFTGELFF	TGTGCCAGCAGCCAGAAGGGGGCGACCACATTCACCGGGGAGCTGTTTTTT
.	TRBJ1-6	TRBV4-2	TRBD1	CASSQNEDRGSYNSPLHF	TGTGCCAGCAGCCAGAATGAGGACAGGGGCTCCTATAATTCACCCCTCCACTTT
.	TRBJ2-5	TRBV5-1	TRBD2	CASSLDSGGEETQYF	TGCGCCAGCAGCTTGGATAGCGGGGGAGAAGAGACCCAGTACTTC
.	TRBJ2-7	TRBV4-1	TRBD2	CASSQESGRAYEQYF	TGCGCCAGCAGCCAAGAAAGCGGGAGGGCCTACGAGCAGTACTTC
.	TRBJ2-7	TRBV4-3	.	CASSQDYPSYEQYF	TGCGCCAGCAGCCAAGATTACCCTTCCTACGAGCAGTACTTC
.	TRBJ2-5	TRBV6-5	.	CASSYSRLGGETQYF	TGTGCCAGCAGTTACTCGCGACTAGGCGGGGAGACCCAGTACTTC
.	TRBJ2-1	TRBV4-1	TRBD2	CASSQDPTSGGGDEQFF	TGCGCCAGCAGCCAAGACCCGACTAGCGGGGGGGGTGATGAGCAGTTCTTC
.	TRBJ2-5	TRBV27	TRBD2	CASSLGLAGTQYF	TGTGCCAGCAGTTTAGGACTAGCAGGGACCCAGTACTTC
.	TRBJ2-3	TRBV5-4	.	CATSPGLVDTQYF	TGTGCCACCAGCCCGGGGTTGGTAGATACGCAGTATTTT